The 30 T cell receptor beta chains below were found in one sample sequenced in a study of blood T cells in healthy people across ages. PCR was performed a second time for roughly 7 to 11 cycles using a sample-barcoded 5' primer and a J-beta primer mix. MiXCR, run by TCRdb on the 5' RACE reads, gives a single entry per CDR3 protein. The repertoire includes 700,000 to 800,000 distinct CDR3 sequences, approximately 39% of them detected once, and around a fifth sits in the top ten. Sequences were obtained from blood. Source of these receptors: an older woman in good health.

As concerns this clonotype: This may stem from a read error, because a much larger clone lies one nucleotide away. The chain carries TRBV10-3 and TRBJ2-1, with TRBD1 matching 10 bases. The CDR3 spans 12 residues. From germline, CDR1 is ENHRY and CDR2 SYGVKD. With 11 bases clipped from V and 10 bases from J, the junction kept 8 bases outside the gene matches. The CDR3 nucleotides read TGTGCCGTAGGACAGGGGGACGTCGAGCAGTTCTTC. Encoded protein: CAVGQGDVEQFF.

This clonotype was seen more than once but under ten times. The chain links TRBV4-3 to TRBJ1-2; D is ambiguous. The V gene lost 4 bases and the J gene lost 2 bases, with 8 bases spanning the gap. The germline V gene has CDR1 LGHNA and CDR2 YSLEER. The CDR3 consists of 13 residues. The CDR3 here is CASSPGRNYGYTF. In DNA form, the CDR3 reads TGCGCCAGCAGCCCGGGGAGGAACTATGGCTACACCTTC.

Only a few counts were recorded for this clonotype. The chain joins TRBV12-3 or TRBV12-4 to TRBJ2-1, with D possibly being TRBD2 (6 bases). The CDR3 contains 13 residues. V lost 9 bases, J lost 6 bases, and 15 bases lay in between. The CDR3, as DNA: TGTGCCAGTAATTTCGGGGGAGCCAATGAGCAGTTCTTC. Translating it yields CASNFGGANEQFF.

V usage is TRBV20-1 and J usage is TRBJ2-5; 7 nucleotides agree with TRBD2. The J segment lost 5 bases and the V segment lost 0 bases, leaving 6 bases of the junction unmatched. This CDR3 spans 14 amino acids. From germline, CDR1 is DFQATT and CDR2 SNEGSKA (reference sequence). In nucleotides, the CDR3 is TGCAGTGCTAGAGATCGAAGCGGGACGGAGACCCAGTACTTC. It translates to CSARDRSGTETQYF.

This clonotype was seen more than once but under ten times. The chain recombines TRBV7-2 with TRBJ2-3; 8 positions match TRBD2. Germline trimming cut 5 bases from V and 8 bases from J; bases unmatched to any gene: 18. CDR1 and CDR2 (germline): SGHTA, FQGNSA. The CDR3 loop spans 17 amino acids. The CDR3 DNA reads TGTGCCAGCAGCACCGTGGTTGGCGGGGGGACTTTTGTTACGCAGTATTTT. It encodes CASSTVVGGGTFVTQYF.

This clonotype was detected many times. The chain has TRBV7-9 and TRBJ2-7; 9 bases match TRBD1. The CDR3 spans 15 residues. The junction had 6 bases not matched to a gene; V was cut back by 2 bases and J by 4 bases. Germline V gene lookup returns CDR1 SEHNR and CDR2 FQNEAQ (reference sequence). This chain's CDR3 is CASSLSPGQGYEQYF. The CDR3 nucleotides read TGTGCCAGCAGCTTATCCCCCGGACAGGGGTACGAGCAGTACTTC.

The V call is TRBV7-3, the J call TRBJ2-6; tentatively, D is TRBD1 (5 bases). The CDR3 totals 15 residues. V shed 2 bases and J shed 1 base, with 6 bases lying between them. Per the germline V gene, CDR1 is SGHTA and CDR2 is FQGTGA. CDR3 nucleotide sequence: TGTGCCAGCAGCTTATCAGGGTCTGGGGCCAACGTCCTGACTTTC. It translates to CASSLSGSGANVLTF.

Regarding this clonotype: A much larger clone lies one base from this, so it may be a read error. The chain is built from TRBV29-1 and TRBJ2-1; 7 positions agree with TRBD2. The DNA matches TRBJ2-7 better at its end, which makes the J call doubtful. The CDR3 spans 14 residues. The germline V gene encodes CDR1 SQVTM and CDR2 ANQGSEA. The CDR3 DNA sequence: TGCAGCGTTGAATGGCTAGCGGTTTACAATGAGCAGTACTTC. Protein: CSVEWLAVYNEQYF.

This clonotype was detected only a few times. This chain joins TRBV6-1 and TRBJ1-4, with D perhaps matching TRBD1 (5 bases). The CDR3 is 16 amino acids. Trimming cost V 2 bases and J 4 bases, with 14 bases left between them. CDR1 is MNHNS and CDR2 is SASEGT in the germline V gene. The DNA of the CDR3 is TGTGCCAGCAGTGAACGGGGCCTCATCCTTAATGAAAAACTGTTTTTT. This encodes CASSERGLILNEKLFF.

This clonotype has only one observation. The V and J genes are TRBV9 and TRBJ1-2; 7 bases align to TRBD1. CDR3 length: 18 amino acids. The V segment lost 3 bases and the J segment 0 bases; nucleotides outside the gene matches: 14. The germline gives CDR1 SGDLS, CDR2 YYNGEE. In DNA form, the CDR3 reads TGTGCCAGCAGCGAGACCACAGACAGGGTCCTTACTAACTATGGCTACACCTTC. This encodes CASSETTDRVLTNYGYTF.

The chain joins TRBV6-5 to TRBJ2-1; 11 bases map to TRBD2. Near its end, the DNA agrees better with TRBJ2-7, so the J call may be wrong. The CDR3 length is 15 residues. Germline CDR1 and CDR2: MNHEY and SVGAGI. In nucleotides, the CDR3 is TGTGCCAGCACTCTGACTAGCGGGGTTTACAATGAGCAGTACTTC. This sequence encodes CASTLTSGVYNEQYF.

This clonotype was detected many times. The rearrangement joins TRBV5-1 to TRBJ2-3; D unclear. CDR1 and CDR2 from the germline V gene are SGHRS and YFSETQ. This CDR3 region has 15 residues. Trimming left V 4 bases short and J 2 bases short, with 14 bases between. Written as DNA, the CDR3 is TGCGCCAGCAGCCCGCCAAGTTTGTCCACAGATACGCAGTATTTT. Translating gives CASSPPSLSTDTQYF.

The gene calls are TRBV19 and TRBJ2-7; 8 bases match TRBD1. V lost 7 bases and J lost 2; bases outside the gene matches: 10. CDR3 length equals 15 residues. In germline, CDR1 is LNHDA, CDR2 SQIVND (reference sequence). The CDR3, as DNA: TGTGCCAGTACCTCAACCGGGACAGGAGCCTACGAGCAGTACTTC. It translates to CASTSTGTGAYEQYF. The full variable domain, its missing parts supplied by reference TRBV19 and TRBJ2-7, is DGGITQSPKYLFRKEGQNVTLSCEQNLNHDAMYWYRQDPGQGLRLIYYSQIVNDFQKGDIAEGYSVSREKKESFPLTVTSAQKNPTAFYLCASTSTGTGAYEQYFGPGTRLTVT.

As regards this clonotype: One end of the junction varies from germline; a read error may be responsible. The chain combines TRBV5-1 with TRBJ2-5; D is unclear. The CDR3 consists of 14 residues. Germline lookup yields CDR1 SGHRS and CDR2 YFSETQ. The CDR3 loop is CTSSLASGRETQYF. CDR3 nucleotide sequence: TGCACCAGCAGCTTGGCTTCAGGCCGGGAGACCCAGTACTTC.

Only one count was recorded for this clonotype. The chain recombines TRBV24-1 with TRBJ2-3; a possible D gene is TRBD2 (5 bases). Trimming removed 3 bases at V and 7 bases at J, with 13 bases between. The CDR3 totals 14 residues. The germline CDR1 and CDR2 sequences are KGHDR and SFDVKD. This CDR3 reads CATSDKAPGNTQYF. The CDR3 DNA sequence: TGTGCCACCAGTGATAAGGCGCCGGGAAATACGCAGTATTTT.

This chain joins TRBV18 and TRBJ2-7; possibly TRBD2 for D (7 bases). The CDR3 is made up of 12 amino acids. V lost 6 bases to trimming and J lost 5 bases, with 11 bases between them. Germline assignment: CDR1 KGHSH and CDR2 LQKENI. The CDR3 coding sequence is TGTGCCAGCTCTGGGGGGGCCCACGAGCAGTACTTC. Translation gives CASSGGAHEQYF.

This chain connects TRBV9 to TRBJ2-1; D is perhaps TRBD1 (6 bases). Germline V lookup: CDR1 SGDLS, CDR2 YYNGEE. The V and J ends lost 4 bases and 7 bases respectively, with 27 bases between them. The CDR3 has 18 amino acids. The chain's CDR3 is CASSPRQDSRDGWNEQFF. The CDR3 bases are TGTGCCAGCAGCCCCCGACAGGATAGCAGGGATGGGTGGAATGAGCAGTTCTTC.

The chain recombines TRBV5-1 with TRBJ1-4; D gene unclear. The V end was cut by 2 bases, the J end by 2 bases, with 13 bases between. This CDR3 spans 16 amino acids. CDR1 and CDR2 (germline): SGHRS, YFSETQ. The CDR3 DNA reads TGCGCCAGCAGCTTCACAATAGGTTCGACTAATGAAAAACTGTTTTTT. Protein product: CASSFTIGSTNEKLFF.

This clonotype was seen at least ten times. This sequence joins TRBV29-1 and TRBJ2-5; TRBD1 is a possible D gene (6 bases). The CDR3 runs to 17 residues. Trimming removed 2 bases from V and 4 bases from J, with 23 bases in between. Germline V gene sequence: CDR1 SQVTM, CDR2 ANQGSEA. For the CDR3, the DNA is TGCAGCGTTGAATGGGGGAGCAGGGGTCGGATAGGAGAGACCCAGTACTTC. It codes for CSVEWGSRGRIGETQYF.

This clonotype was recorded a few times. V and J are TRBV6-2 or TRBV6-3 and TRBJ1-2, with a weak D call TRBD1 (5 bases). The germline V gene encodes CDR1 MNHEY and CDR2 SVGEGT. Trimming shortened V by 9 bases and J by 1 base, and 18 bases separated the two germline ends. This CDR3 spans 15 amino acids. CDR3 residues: CASKMDGTDNYGYTF. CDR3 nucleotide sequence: TGTGCCAGTAAAATGGACGGGACGGATAACTATGGCTACACCTTC.

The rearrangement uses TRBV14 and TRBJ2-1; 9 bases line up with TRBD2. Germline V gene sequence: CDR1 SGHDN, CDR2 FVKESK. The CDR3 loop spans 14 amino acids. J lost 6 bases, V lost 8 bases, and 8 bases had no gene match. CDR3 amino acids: CASSGGTSFNEQFF. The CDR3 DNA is TGTGCCAGCTCCGGCGGGACTAGCTTCAATGAGCAGTTCTTC.

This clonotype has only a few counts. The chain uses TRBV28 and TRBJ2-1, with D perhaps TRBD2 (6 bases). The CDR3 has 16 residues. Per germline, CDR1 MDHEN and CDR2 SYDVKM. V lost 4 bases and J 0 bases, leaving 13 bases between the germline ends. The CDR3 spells CASSSSSASSYNEQFF. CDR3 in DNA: TGTGCCAGCAGTTCCTCTAGCGCGAGCTCCTACAATGAGCAGTTCTTC.

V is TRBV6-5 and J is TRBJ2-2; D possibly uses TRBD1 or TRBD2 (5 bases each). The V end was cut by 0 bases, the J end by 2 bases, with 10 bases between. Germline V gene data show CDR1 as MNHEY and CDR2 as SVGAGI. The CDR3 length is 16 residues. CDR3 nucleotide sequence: TGTGCCAGCAGTTACTCGGGGGACCTTAACACCGGGGAGCTGTTTTTT. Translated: CASSYSGDLNTGELFF.

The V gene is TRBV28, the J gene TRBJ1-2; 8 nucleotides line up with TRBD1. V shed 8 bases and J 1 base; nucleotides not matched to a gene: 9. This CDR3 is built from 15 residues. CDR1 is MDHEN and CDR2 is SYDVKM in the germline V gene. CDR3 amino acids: CASFDRGGGNYGYTF. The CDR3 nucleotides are TGTGCCAGCTTTGACAGGGGAGGTGGTAACTATGGCTACACCTTC.

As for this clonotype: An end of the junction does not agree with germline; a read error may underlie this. The CDR3 coding sequence is TGCGTCAGCAGCTTGAAGTCCCAGGAAAACTACAATGAGCAGTTCTTC. Translation gives CVSSLKSQENYNEQFF. The chain is built from TRBV5-1 and TRBJ2-1; D not certain. Per germline, CDR1 SGHRS and CDR2 YFSETQ. The CDR3 runs 16 residues.

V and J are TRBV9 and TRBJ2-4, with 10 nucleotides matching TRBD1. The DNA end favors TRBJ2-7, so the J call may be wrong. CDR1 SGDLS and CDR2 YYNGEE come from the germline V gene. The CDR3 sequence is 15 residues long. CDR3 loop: CASSERDRGPYEQYF. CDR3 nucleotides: TGTGCCAGCAGCGAGCGGGACAGGGGACCCTACGAGCAGTACTTC.

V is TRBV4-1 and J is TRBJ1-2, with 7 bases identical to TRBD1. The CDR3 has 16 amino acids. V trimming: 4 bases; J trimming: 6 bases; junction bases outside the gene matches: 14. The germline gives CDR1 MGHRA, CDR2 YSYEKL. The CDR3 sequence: CASSPQAGGGGHGYTF. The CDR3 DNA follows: TGCGCCAGCAGCCCCCAGGCAGGGGGGGGCGGTCATGGCTACACCTTC.

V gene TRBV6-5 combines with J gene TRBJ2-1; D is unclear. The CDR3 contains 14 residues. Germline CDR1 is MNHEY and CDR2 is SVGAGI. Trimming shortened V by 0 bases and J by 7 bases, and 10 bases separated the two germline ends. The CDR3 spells CASSYSIDENEQFF. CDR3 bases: TGTGCCAGCAGTTACTCGATAGATGAGAATGAGCAGTTCTTC.

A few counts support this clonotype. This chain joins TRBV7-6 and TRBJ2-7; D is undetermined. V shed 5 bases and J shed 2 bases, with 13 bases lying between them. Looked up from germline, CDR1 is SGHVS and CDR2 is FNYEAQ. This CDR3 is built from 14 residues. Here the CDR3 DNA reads TGTGCCAGCAGCCCCGCCAGTGCAGCCTACGAGCAGTACTTC. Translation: CASSPASAAYEQYF.

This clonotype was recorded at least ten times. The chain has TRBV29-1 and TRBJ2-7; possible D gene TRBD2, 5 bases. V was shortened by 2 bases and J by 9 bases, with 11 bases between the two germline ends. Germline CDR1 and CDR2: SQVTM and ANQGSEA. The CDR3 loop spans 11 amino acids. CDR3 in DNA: TGCAGCGTTGAAACGGGCGCGGGGCAGTACTTC. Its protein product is CSVETGAGQYF.